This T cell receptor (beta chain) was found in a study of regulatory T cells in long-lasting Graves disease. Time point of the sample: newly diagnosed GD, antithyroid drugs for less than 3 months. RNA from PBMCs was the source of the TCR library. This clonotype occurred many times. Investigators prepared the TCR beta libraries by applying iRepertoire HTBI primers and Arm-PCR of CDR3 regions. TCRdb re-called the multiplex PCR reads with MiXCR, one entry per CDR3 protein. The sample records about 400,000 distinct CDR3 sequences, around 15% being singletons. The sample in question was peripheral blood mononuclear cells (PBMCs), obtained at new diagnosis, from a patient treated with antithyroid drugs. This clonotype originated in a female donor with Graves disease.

CDR3 nucleotide sequence: TGTGCCAGTATCCCGACAGGGGGCAGCGGTGGCTACACCTTC. As protein: CASIPTGGSGGYTF. J is TRBJ1-2 and V is TRBV19; 10 bases fit TRBD1. From germline, CDR1 is LNHDA and CDR2 SQIVND (reference sequence). J lost 7 bases, V lost 7 bases, and 9 bases had no gene match. This CDR3 region has 14 residues.